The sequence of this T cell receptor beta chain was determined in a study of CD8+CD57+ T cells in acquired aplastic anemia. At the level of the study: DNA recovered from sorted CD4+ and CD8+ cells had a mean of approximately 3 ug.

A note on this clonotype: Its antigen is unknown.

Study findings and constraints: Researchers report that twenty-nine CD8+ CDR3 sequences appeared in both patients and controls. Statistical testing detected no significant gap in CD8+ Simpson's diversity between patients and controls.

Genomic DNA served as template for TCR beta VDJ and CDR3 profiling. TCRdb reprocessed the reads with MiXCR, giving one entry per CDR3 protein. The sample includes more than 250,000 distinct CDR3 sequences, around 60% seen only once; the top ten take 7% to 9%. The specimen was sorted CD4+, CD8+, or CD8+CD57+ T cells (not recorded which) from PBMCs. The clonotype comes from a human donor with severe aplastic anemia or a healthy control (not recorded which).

The CDR3 coding sequence is TGTGCCAGCAGTGAGCCGGGACAGACCTACTATAGCAATCAGCCCCAGCATTTT. Its translation: CASSEPGQTYYSNQPQHF. The chain uses TRBV2 and TRBJ1-5, with TRBD1 matching over 7 bases. The V and J ends lost 3 bases and 0 bases, in that order; junction bases with no gene match: 11. Germline assignment: CDR1 SNHLY and CDR2 FYNNEI. The length of the CDR3 is 18 residues.